Presented here are 24 T cell receptor beta chains from one specimen sequenced in a study of blood T cell repertoires in COVID-19. Sequenced by immunoSEQ multiplex PCR; TCRdb stores in-frame clones only, minus some. The sample holds over 200,000 clones, around 88% seen once. The specimen was peripheral blood. These receptors originate from a man between 35 and 55 years old with active or convalescent COVID-19.

The rearrangement links TRBV6-5 to TRBJ1-6; TRBD1 matches 7 bases. Trimming at V came to 4 bases and at J to 7 bases, leaving 4 bases not matched to a gene. The CDR3 is 14 amino acids. Germline V gene sequence: CDR1 MNHEY, CDR2 SVGAGI. As DNA, the CDR3 is TGTGCCAGCAGTTGGGACAGAGTAAATTCACCCCTCCACTTT. This translates into CASSWDRVNSPLHF.

The chain couples TRBV7-2 to TRBJ2-7, with TRBD1 matching over 7 bases. Germline V gene data show CDR1 as SGHTA and CDR2 as FQGNSA. This CDR3 is 13 amino acids long. Trimming removed 3 bases from V and 2 bases from J; junction bases left unmatched: 1. The CDR3 protein is CASSFDRAYEQYF. The CDR3 nucleotides are TGTGCCAGCAGCTTTGACAGGGCCTACGAGCAGTACTTC. Combining the CDR3 with reference TRBV7-2 and TRBJ2-7 gives the whole variable domain GAGVSQSPSNKVTEKGKDVELRCDPISGHTALYWYRQSLGQGLEFLIYFQGNSAPDKSGLPSDRFSAERTGGSVSTLTIQRTQQEDSAVYLCASSFDRAYEQYFGPGTRLTVT.

This rearrangement joins TRBV7-3 to TRBJ1-1; TRBD1 might be the D (5 bases). This CDR3 is built from 14 residues. Germline CDR1 and CDR2: SGHTA and FQGTGA. V lost 5 bases, J lost 4 bases, and 14 bases lay in between. CDR3: CASSPMGGVTEAFF. DNA of the CDR3: TGTGCCAGCAGCCCTATGGGGGGGGTCACTGAAGCTTTCTTT.

About this clone itself: One end of the junction fails to match germline, which may point to a read error. The J gene is TRBJ1-2, the V gene TRBV6-5, with TRBD1 as a possible D gene (6 bases). The CDR3 extends over 13 amino acids. Per germline, CDR1 MNHEY and CDR2 SVGAGI. CDR3 nucleotides: TGTGCCAGCAGCCAACAGACAGGATATGACTACACCTTC. Translated, it gives CASSQQTGYDYTF.

The rearrangement joins TRBV6-2 or TRBV6-3 to TRBJ2-1; 8 positions agree with TRBD2. V was clipped by 0 bases and J by 10 bases; unmatched bases: 8. The CDR3 contains 15 residues. Germline CDR1 MNHEY, CDR2 SVGEGT. CDR3 nucleotide sequence: TGTGCCAGCAGTTACTCGCGGGGGGTGATTTGGGAGCAGTTCTTC. It yields the protein CASSYSRGVIWEQFF.

This clone was seen a single time. V usage is TRBV11-3 and J usage is TRBJ2-5; D possibly corresponds to TRBD1 (6 bases). Deletions cut 4 bases from V and 2 bases from J, with 14 bases between. Germline V gene data show CDR1 as SGHNT and CDR2 as YENEEA. This CDR3 contains 15 residues. The CDR3 region has the DNA TGTGCCAGCAGCTCATACCGGGACAAACAAGAGACCCAGTACTTC. Translated, it gives CASSSYRDKQETQYF.

The gene calls are TRBV7-8 and TRBJ2-3, with 14 bases lining up with TRBD2. Unmatched junction bases numbered 4, after V lost 5 bases and J lost 6 bases. This CDR3 is built from 15 residues. CDR1 is SGHVS, CDR2 FQNEAQ, per germline. The CDR3 protein is CASSRTSGGLDTQYF. In nucleotides, the CDR3 is TGTGCCAGCAGCCGGACTAGCGGGGGGCTGGATACGCAGTATTTT.

The rearrangement uses TRBV6-2 or TRBV6-3 and TRBJ1-6, with a possible D match to TRBD1 (5 bases). The length of the CDR3 is 16 residues. The V and J ends lost 2 bases and 4 bases respectively, with 12 bases between them. CDR1 and CDR2 (germline): MNHEY, SVGEGT. CDR3 region: CASSYDPDTYNSPLHF. The CDR3, as DNA: TGTGCCAGCAGTTACGATCCGGACACTTATAATTCACCCCTCCACTTT.

This clone was detected once. The rearrangement links TRBV24-1 to TRBJ1-1; no clear D gene. With 4 bases removed from V and 11 bases from J, the gap between germline ends came to 16 bases. Germline V gene sequence: CDR1 KGHDR, CDR2 SFDVKD. The CDR3 length is 13 residues. CDR3 nucleotides: TGTGCCACCAGTGACAACCTCGGGAGGGTGGCTTTCTTT. It yields the protein CATSDNLGRVAFF.

V and J are TRBV19 and TRBJ2-5; 15 bases match TRBD2. After removal of 3 bases from V and 6 bases from J, the junction contained 14 bases not matched to a gene. Germline V CDR1 and CDR2: LNHDA, SQIVND (reference sequence). This CDR3 region has 19 residues. CDR3: CASSMIELGTSGGRKTQYF. The CDR3 DNA reads TGTGCCAGTAGTATGATAGAACTCGGGACTAGCGGGGGGAGGAAGACCCAGTACTTC.

This clone was detected a few times. The sample has other DNA sequences that encode this CDR3 too. CDR3: CASSPPRGSNYGYTF. The CDR3 region has the DNA TGTGCCAGCTCACCACCCCGGGGATCTAACTATGGCTACACCTTC. The V and J genes are TRBV18 and TRBJ1-2; D remains unclear. The germline V gene has CDR1 KGHSH and CDR2 LQKENI. The CDR3 covers 15 residues. The V end was cut by 0 bases, the J end by 0 bases, with 8 bases between.

This chain connects TRBV5-5 to TRBJ1-1; TRBD1 is a possible D gene (5 bases). CDR1 is SGHKS and CDR2 is YYEKEE in the germline V gene (reference sequence). The CDR3 contains 15 residues. The V end was cut by 2 bases, the J end by 0 bases, with 11 bases between. CDR3 DNA: TGTGCCAGCAGCTTAGGTGGACACATGAACACTGAAGCTTTCTTT. This codes for CASSLGGHMNTEAFF.

V gene TRBV9 combines with J gene TRBJ2-7; TRBD1 matches 7 bases. The CDR3 runs 15 residues. Germline loops: CDR1 SGDLS, CDR2 YYNGEE. Germline trimming cut 4 bases from V and 4 bases from J; bases unmatched to any gene: 11. The CDR3 is CASSPHEGGLYEQYF. The CDR3 bases are TGTGCCAGCAGCCCTCATGAAGGGGGCTTGTACGAGCAGTACTTC. Using reference TRBV9 and TRBJ2-7 for the parts outside the CDR3, the full variable domain is DSGVTQTPKHLITATGQRVTLRCSPRSGDLSVYWYQQSLDQGLQFLIQYYNGEERAKGNILERFSAQQFPDLHSELNLSSLELGDSALYFCASSPHEGGLYEQYFGPGTRLTVT.

This chain joins TRBV24-1 and TRBJ1-2; tentatively, D is TRBD1 (6 bases). Germline V lookup: CDR1 KGHDR, CDR2 SFDVKD. V was cut by 2 bases and J by 4 bases, with 10 bases left in between. The CDR3 is 14 amino acids. Here the CDR3 reads CATSDSQGAYGYTF. CDR3 nucleotide sequence: TGTGCCACCAGTGATTCACAGGGTGCCTATGGCTACACCTTC.

This clone has a single count. CDR3 sequence reads: CASSRLGLETQYF. CDR3 sequence (DNA): TGTGCCAGCAGTCGTCTAGGTCTCGAGACCCAGTACTTC. The J gene is TRBJ2-5, the V gene TRBV27; no clear D. The germline V gene has CDR1 MNHEY and CDR2 SMNVEV (reference sequence). Trimming removed 5 bases at V and 5 bases at J, with 12 bases between. There are 13 residues in the CDR3.

This clone was seen more than once but under ten times. The CDR3 DNA is TGTGCCAGCTCACCGTTAGCGGGGACGGATACGCAGTATTTT. This sequence encodes CASSPLAGTDTQYF. The V gene is TRBV18, the J gene TRBJ2-3, with 8 bases fitting TRBD2. The germline V gene encodes CDR1 KGHSH and CDR2 LQKENI. The CDR3 has 14 residues. After removal of 3 bases from V and 6 bases from J, the junction contained 5 bases not matched to a gene. The full variable domain, rest sourced from reference TRBV18 and TRBJ2-3, is NAGVMQNPRHLVRRRGQEARLRCSPMKGHSHVYWYRQLPEEGLKFMVYLQKENIIDESGMPKERFSAEFPKEGPSILRIQQVVRGDSAAYFCASSPLAGTDTQYFGPGTRLTVL.

This chain uses TRBV6-5 with TRBJ1-4; no firm D call. This CDR3 is 14 amino acids long. The V end lost 8 bases, the J end lost 4 bases, and 14 bases lay between the germline ends. The germline V gene encodes CDR1 MNHEY and CDR2 SVGAGI. For the CDR3, the DNA is TGTGCCAGCGGAACCGCCCGAGGTAATGAAAAACTGTTTTTT. This gives the protein CASGTARGNEKLFF.

This chain joins TRBV2 and TRBJ1-5; D gene ambiguous. The germline gives CDR1 SNHLY, CDR2 FYNNEI. CDR3 length: 14 residues. V was trimmed by 4 bases and J by 5 bases, leaving 12 bases between them. The CDR3 nucleotides are TGTGCCAGCAGTGTAGAGGGAGGTCATCAGCCCCAGCATTTT. Translating it yields CASSVEGGHQPQHF.

This chain joins TRBV10-3 and TRBJ1-1, with D perhaps TRBD1 (5 bases). This CDR3 comprises 11 residues. CDR1 is ENHRY and CDR2 is SYGVKD in the germline V gene. With 6 bases removed from V and 7 bases from J, the gap between germline ends came to 9 bases. The CDR3 DNA follows: TGTGCCATCAGAGAGACAGATGAAGCTTTCTTT. Its protein product is CAIRETDEAFF.

The CDR3 nucleotides read TGTGCCAGCAGCTTTTCACAGGGGTTGGGAGAGACCCAGTACTTC. As protein: CASSFSQGLGETQYF. This rearrangement joins TRBV7-9 to TRBJ2-5; 7 nucleotides line up with TRBD1. The CDR3 totals 15 residues. CDR1 is SEHNR, CDR2 FQNEAQ, per germline (reference sequence). Trimming took 3 bases from V and 4 from J; bases not matched to a gene: 8.

This sequence joins TRBV18 and TRBJ1-2; 9 bases map to TRBD1. CDR3 size: 16 residues. J gave up 10 bases and V 0 bases, and 12 bases lay outside the gene matches. CDR1 and CDR2 (germline): KGHSH, LQKENI. The CDR3, as DNA: TGTGCCAGCTCACCACCTTCTCTGGGGACAGGGAGTGACTACACCTTC. This gives the protein CASSPPSLGTGSDYTF.

The chain joins TRBV5-1 to TRBJ1-5; D not certain. The germline CDR1 and CDR2 sequences are SGHRS and YFSETQ. V was cut by 0 bases and J by 4 bases, with 5 bases left in between. The CDR3 contains 13 residues. The CDR3 nucleotides are TGCGCCAGCAGCTTGGCTATGAATCAGCCCCAGCATTTT. Amino acid sequence: CASSLAMNQPQHF. The variable domain in full, with the rest retrieved from reference TRBV5-1 and TRBJ1-5, is KAGVTQTPRYLIKTRGQQVTLSCSPISGHRSVSWYQQTPGQGLQFLFEYFSETQRNKGNFPGRFSGRQFSNSRSEMNVSTLELGDSALYLCASSLAMNQPQHFGDGTRLSIL.

V usage is TRBV5-4 and J usage is TRBJ2-3, with 9 bases lining up with TRBD2. This CDR3 has 17 residues. Germline assignment: CDR1 SGHNT and CDR2 YYREEE (reference sequence). The J segment lost 0 bases and the V segment lost 0 bases, leaving 5 bases of the junction unmatched. The CDR3 DNA reads TGTGCCAGCAGCTTGGGACTAGCGGAGACTAGCACAGATACGCAGTATTTT. Translation gives CASSLGLAETSTDTQYF.

This clone was observed a handful of times. The chain couples TRBV7-8 to TRBJ1-5; 7 nucleotides align to TRBD1. The CDR3 loop spans 16 amino acids. Germline V gives CDR1 SGHVS, CDR2 FQNEAQ. Trimming at V came to 1 base and at J to 4 bases, leaving 7 bases not matched to a gene. The CDR3 nucleotides are TGTGCCAGCAGCTTAGAGGGGGCGTTCTTGAATCAGCCCCAGCATTTT. Translation: CASSLEGAFLNQPQHF.